This T cell receptor (beta chain) comes out of a study of blood T cells in healthy people across ages. Study-level results: TCR beta diversity, measured per million T cells, fell in a roughly linear way with age. Donors of long life had a larger count of naive CD4+ cells and greater diversity than aged donors.

Comment on this clonotype: The antigen is unknown.

Then a second PCR, running roughly 7 to 11 cycles, was carried out with a sample-barcoded 5' primer and a J-beta primer mix. A single record per CDR3 protein comes from TCRdb applying MiXCR to the 5' RACE reads. The sample records fewer than 1.5 million distinct CDR3 sequences, roughly 40% being singletons. The CDR3 covers 15 residues. CDR1 is DFQATT and CDR2 is SNEGSKA in the germline V gene (reference sequence). The specimen sequenced was blood. The rearrangement links TRBV20-1 to TRBJ2-7; a possible D gene is TRBD1 (6 bases). Gene TRBJ2-5 matches the end of the DNA better, so the J call may be wrong. This clonotype was obtained from a woman aged 18-30 years in good health. CDR3 amino acids: CSAPGVKGTKETQYF. DNA for the CDR3: TGCAGTGCTCCCGGCGTTAAGGGGACAAAAGAGACCCAGTACTTC.